The rows below give T cell receptor beta chains drawn from one sample of a study of metastatic and nonmetastatic thyroid tumors. TCRdb re-called clones from the PCR reads using MiXCR. The table records roughly 72,000 clones, around 20% of them present only once. The sequenced material came from blood. These TCRs come from a female donor with papillary thyroid cancer or a benign thyroid nodule (not recorded which). Some clones in this sample may be carry-over from other donors' samples. Both conserved end residues are trimmed from each CDR3. The order of the fields is J gene, clone size, V gene, CDR3 protein. Where a row states a size, it is once, few, many or the class of an expanded clone; other rows omit it.

>TRBJ1-1|many|TRBV20-1
SARGTGLGTEAF
>TRBJ2-7|-|TRBV4-2
ASSQDQGGISYEQY
>TRBJ1-3|many|TRBV6-1
ASSSAVLGNTIY
>TRBJ1-1|many|TRBV30
AWSATQNTEAF
>TRBJ1-6|-|TRBV9
ASSVDGDNSPLH
>TRBJ2-5|many|TRBV30
AWSGTSGIAETQY
>TRBJ2-3|-|TRBV18
ASSSLGQGTDTQY
>TRBJ2-7|many|TRBV3-1
ASSQDPLAGGYEQY
>TRBJ1-1|-|TRBV5-5
ASSPGAGMNTEAF
>TRBJ1-1|many|TRBV5-1
ASSLAGDRTEAF